This T cell receptor (beta chain) was observed in a study of blood T cell repertoires in COVID-19. This clone has just one count. The ends were cut back, 0 bases at V and 8 bases at J, with 11 bases in the middle. Germline V lookup: CDR1 KGHSH, CDR2 LQKENI. The CDR3 consists of 14 residues. Generated by immunoSEQ multiplex PCR, the TCRdb table keeps only in-frame clones and is missing some. The sample lists about 210,000 clones, 70% to 90% seen once, with over 2% in the top ten. The genes are TRBV18 and TRBJ2-1; weak D call: TRBD1 (5 bases). Specimen: peripheral blood. The TCR comes from a woman between 65 and 79 years old with COVID-19, enrolled during active disease. CDR3 sequence: CASSPPSGLHEQFF. The CDR3 DNA sequence: TGTGCCAGCTCACCACCGTCAGGGTTGCATGAGCAGTTCTTC.